These 19 T cell receptor beta chains came from one sample sequenced in a study of cytomegalovirus exposure and HLA in healthy donors. In the PCR, 60 Vbeta and 13 Jbeta primers were used. Here immunoSEQ multiplex PCR was the method, and the copy in TCRdb shows in-frame clones only, minus some. The repertoire includes roughly 40,000 clones, around 85% of them detected once, and approximately 2.6% sits in the top ten. Sequencing was performed on PBMCs. These receptors all come from a man between 45 and 60 years old in good health and CMV-seronegative.

The chain links TRBV7-9 to TRBJ1-6, with 7 bases matching TRBD1. Germline CDR1 is SEHNR and CDR2 is FQNEAQ (reference sequence). The CDR3 is 14 amino acids. V trimming: 2 bases; J trimming: 10 bases; junction bases outside the gene matches: 5. CDR3 sequence: CASSLPTGRSPLHF. In DNA, the CDR3 is TGTGCCAGCAGCTTACCGACAGGGCGCTCACCCCTCCACTTT.

The sample holds one count of this clone. V gene TRBV4-1 combines with J gene TRBJ1-4; maybe TRBD1 (5 bases). This CDR3 spans 14 amino acids. The germline V gene encodes CDR1 MGHRA and CDR2 YSYEKL. V dropped 1 base and J dropped 6 bases, with 9 bases sitting between them. In DNA, the CDR3 is TGCGCCAGCAGCCAAGGGGGCCAGGATGAAAAACTGTTTTTT. The encoded protein is CASSQGGQDEKLFF.

This chain links TRBV30 with TRBJ2-7; 7 nucleotides match TRBD2. V shed 5 bases, J shed 7 bases, and the junction held 11 bases outside the gene matches. This CDR3 region has 13 residues. Looked up from germline, CDR1 is GTSNPN and CDR2 is SVGIG (reference sequence). The CDR3 nucleotides are TGTGCCTGGGGGAGGGAGGTGGCCGTAGAGCAGTACTTC. As protein: CAWGREVAVEQYF.

The rearrangement uses TRBV4-1 and TRBJ2-5; D unclear. This CDR3 region has 13 residues. CDR1 MGHRA and CDR2 YSYEKL come from the germline V gene. The V gene lost 0 bases and the J gene lost 4 bases, with 6 bases spanning the gap. In DNA form, the CDR3 reads TGCGCCAGCAGCCAAGATTTCCGAGAGACCCAGTACTTC. Translated, it gives CASSQDFRETQYF.

The J gene is TRBJ1-2, the V gene TRBV5-6, with 7 bases matching TRBD1. The CDR3 length is 16 residues. The germline V gene has CDR1 SGHDT and CDR2 YYEEEE. The J segment lost 5 bases and the V segment lost 0 bases, leaving 10 bases of the junction unmatched. CDR3: CASSLAEEGAGYGYTF. The CDR3 DNA follows: TGTGCCAGCAGCTTGGCCGAGGAGGGGGCTGGATATGGCTACACCTTC. Full variable domain (rest looked up from reference TRBV5-6 and TRBJ1-2): DAGVTQSPTHLIKTRGQQVTLRCSPKSGHDTVSWYQQALGQGPQFIFQYYEEEERQRGNFPDRFSGHQFPNYSSELNVNALLLGDSALYLCASSLAEEGAGYGYTFGSGTRLTVV.

V usage is TRBV10-2 and J usage is TRBJ2-2; 10 bases agree with TRBD2. CDR3 size: 14 residues. The germline gives CDR1 WSHSY, CDR2 SAAADI. V dropped 6 bases and J dropped 5; count of bases not matched to a gene: 3. The CDR3 reads CASSAGLATGELFF. The CDR3 nucleotides read TGCGCCAGCAGCGCGGGACTAGCGACCGGGGAGCTGTTTTTT.

This chain links TRBV28 with TRBJ1-2; possibly TRBD1 for D (6 bases). V shed 4 bases and J shed 12 bases, with 12 bases lying between them. The CDR3 is made up of 11 amino acids. Germline V gene lookup returns CDR1 MDHEN and CDR2 SYDVKM. CDR3 DNA: TGTGCCAGCAGTTCGGACAGCCGCCACACCTTC. It is translated as CASSSDSRHTF.

The rearrangement links TRBV5-4 to TRBJ2-3; D is uncertain. Germline V gene lookup returns CDR1 SGHNT and CDR2 YYREEE (reference sequence). V lost 7 bases and J 6 bases, leaving 15 bases between the germline ends. This CDR3 region has 13 residues. CDR3 sequence reads: CASHPVSEDTQYF. In nucleotides, the CDR3 is TGTGCCAGCCACCCGGTGTCCGAGGATACGCAGTATTTT.

The CDR3 protein is CASSYRGLAGVDEQFF. The CDR3 DNA follows: TGTGCCAGCAGTTACAGGGGACTAGCGGGAGTCGATGAGCAGTTCTTC. The chain is built from TRBV6-5 and TRBJ2-1; 14 nucleotides line up with TRBD2. CDR1 MNHEY and CDR2 SVGAGI come from the germline V gene. V lost 2 bases, J lost 8 bases, and 5 bases stayed unmatched. The CDR3 extends over 16 amino acids.

This clone appeared a few times. The genes are TRBV18 and TRBJ1-1; TRBD1 is a possible D gene (5 bases). With 6 bases removed from V and 1 base from J, the gap between germline ends came to 9 bases. CDR3 length equals 13 residues. Germline V gene sequence: CDR1 KGHSH, CDR2 LQKENI. The CDR3 region has the DNA TGTGCCAGCTCCTCTGACAGGAACACTGAAGCTTTCTTT. Its protein product is CASSSDRNTEAFF.

The count of this clone is one. This chain links TRBV25-1 with TRBJ1-6, with 9 bases identical to TRBD1. The CDR3 extends over 14 amino acids. Unmatched junction bases numbered 4, after V lost 3 bases and J lost 10 bases. Germline V gene data show CDR1 as MGHDK and CDR2 as SYGVNS. The CDR3 DNA sequence: TGTGCCAGCAGTGAGACAGGGGGTTCATCACCCCTCCACTTT. It is translated as CASSETGGSSPLHF.

The chain has TRBV5-8 and TRBJ2-1; 9 bases line up with TRBD1. The germline V gene encodes CDR1 SGHTS and CDR2 YDEGEE. V lost 4 bases to trimming and J lost 4 bases; unmatched junction nucleotides: 15. The CDR3 consists of 18 residues. CDR3 bases: TGTGCCAGCAGCGTTGCCTGGGGACAGGGTTTAGGGTACAATGAGCAGTTCTTC. Translating gives CASSVAWGQGLGYNEQFF.

The rearrangement links TRBV6-1 to TRBJ1-2; D is uncertain. The germline gives CDR1 MNHNS, CDR2 SASEGT. The V end was cut by 6 bases, the J end by 6 bases, with 17 bases between. The length of the CDR3 is 14 residues. CDR3 protein: CASRGSLTGDGYTF. CDR3 bases: TGTGCCAGCAGGGGCAGCCTTACCGGTGATGGCTACACCTTC.

The genes are TRBV28 and TRBJ1-4; D unresolved. Germline CDR1 reads MDHEN; CDR2 reads SYDVKM. V was trimmed by 1 base and J by 8 bases, leaving 11 bases between them. CDR3 size: 14 residues. CDR3 nucleotides: TGTGCCAGCAGTTTATCTGTTCGAGGCGAAAAACTGTTTTTT. Residues: CASSLSVRGEKLFF.

The chain combines TRBV7-2 with TRBJ2-7; weak D call: TRBD2 (5 bases). Germline V gene lookup returns CDR1 SGHTA and CDR2 FQGNSA. The ends were cut back, 2 bases at V and 4 bases at J, with 12 bases in the middle. CDR3 size: 14 residues. Here the CDR3 DNA reads TGTGCCAGCAGCTTAAGCGGAGAGATATACGAGCAGTACTTC. Encoded protein: CASSLSGEIYEQYF.

J is TRBJ2-3 and V is TRBV5-8; 8 bases are shared with TRBD2. The V segment lost 0 bases and the J segment 6 bases; nucleotides outside the gene matches: 9. CDR1 SGHTS and CDR2 YDEGEE come from the germline V gene. This CDR3 is built from 16 residues. The CDR3 DNA reads as TGTGCCAGCAGCTTGGGTGGGACTAGTGAGATTGATACGCAGTATTTT. Translating it yields CASSLGGTSEIDTQYF.

This rearrangement joins TRBV7-2 to TRBJ2-1, with D tentatively TRBD2 (6 bases). CDR1 is SGHTA and CDR2 is FQGNSA in the germline V gene. Trimming took off 5 bases at V and 6 bases at J, with 8 bases between the two ends. The CDR3 length is 12 residues. The CDR3, as DNA: TGTGCCAGCAGCGCCGGGAGCAATGAGCAGTTCTTC. Translating gives CASSAGSNEQFF.

This rearrangement joins TRBV7-8 to TRBJ2-1; 7 nucleotides match TRBD2. CDR1 is SGHVS and CDR2 is FQNEAQ in the germline V gene. The CDR3 consists of 14 residues. With 1 base clipped from V and 10 bases from J, the junction kept 7 bases outside the gene matches. The CDR3 region has the DNA TGTGCCAGCAGCTTAGACGTACGCGGGGGAGAGCAGTTCTTC. It yields the protein CASSLDVRGGEQFF.

The V call is TRBV5-1, the J call TRBJ2-3; 8 nucleotides align to TRBD1. The CDR3 loop spans 13 amino acids. Germline assignment: CDR1 SGHRS and CDR2 YFSETQ. V lost 4 bases to trimming and J lost 4 bases; unmatched junction nucleotides: 2. CDR3 loop: CASSLQGADTQYF. DNA of the CDR3: TGCGCCAGCAGCCTACAGGGGGCAGATACGCAGTATTTT.